This T cell receptor (beta chain) derives from a study of blood T cells in healthy people across ages. The authors ran a second PCR of about 6 to 11 cycles using a sample-barcoded 5' primer and a J-beta primer mix. TCRdb redid the calling of the 5' RACE reads with MiXCR, one entry per CDR3 protein. This table holds some 780,000 distinct CDR3 sequences, around 50% found once. CDR1 MNHEY and CDR2 SVGAGI come from the germline V gene. The CDR3 has 14 amino acids. Trimming pared 8 bases from V and 4 bases from J, leaving 12 bases between. The people who gave samples were healthy Caucasians from Russia, aged about 6 to 100.

The receptor was isolated from a man in his forties or fifties in good health. J is TRBJ1-6 and V is TRBV6-5, with TRBD1 as a possible D gene (6 bases). Input material: blood. CDR3 DNA sequence: TGTGCCAGCCGGGGGGGCAGTTATAATTCACCCCTCCACTTT. It specifies CASRGGSYNSPLHF.